This T cell receptor (beta chain) was recovered during a study of OX40 agonist ivuxolimab in advanced cancers. Turning to the study itself: Eligibility rules accepted prior anti-PD-1, anti-PD-L1 or anti-CTLA-4 therapy, and 30% to 40% had some. Whole-study findings and limits: Nonresponders, in some cases, also had low normalized T-cell clonal expansion.

A history of autoimmune disease or systemic immunosuppression excluded patients. Notes on this clone: The antigen is unknown.

The CDR3 extends over 13 amino acids. The germline V gene has CDR1 KGHSH and CDR2 LQKENI. V lost 6 bases, J lost 3 bases, and 9 bases lay in between. Generated by immunoSEQ multiplex PCR, the TCRdb table keeps only in-frame clones and is missing some. The table has tens of thousands of clones, around four fifths seen once. This TCR came from an adult with an advanced solid tumor such as melanoma, head and neck, liver or kidney cancer. The sequences come from CD4+ or CD8+ T cells sorted from blood, collected in a trial of the OX40 agonist ivuxolimab. V gene TRBV18 combines with J gene TRBJ1-5; a possible D gene is TRBD1 (5 bases). DNA of the CDR3: TGTGCCAGCTCGGAGGGGATCAATCAGCCCCAGCATTTT. This codes for CASSEGINQPQHF.